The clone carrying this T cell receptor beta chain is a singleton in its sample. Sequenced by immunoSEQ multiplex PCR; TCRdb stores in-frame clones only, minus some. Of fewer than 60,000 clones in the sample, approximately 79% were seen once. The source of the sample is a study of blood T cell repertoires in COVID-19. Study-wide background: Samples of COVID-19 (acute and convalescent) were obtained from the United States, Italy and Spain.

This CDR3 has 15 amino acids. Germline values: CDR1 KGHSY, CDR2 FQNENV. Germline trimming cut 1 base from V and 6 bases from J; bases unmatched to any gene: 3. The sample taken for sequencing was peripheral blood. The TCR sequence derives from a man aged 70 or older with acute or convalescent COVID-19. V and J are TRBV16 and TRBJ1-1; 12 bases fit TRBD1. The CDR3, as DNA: TGTGCCAGCAGCCAATGGGACAGGGGGCACTCTGAAGCTTTCTTT. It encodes CASSQWDRGHSEAFF.